What follows are 11 T cell receptor beta chains derived from one specimen sequenced in a study of early T cells in non-severe SARS-CoV-2 infection. Via MiXCR, TCRdb re-called the 5' RACE reads, giving one row per CDR3 protein. The data show 77,000 or so distinct CDR3 sequences, with around 15% seen just once and around 3.7% held by the top ten. This specimen consisted of whole blood, obtained at baseline. The source of these receptors is an adult who was a healthcare worker with PCR-confirmed SARS-CoV-2 infection or an uninfected control (not recorded which).

This clonotype came up many times. The chain carries TRBV6-2 or TRBV6-3 and TRBJ2-2; tentatively, D is TRBD2 (6 bases). V gave up 3 bases and J gave up 2 bases, with 10 bases separating them. Germline assignment: CDR1 MNHEY and CDR2 SVGEGT. The CDR3 runs 15 residues. CDR3 DNA sequence: TGTGCCAGCAGTTATCGGGACTCCAACACCGGGGAGCTGTTTTTT. This encodes CASSYRDSNTGELFF.

There are many counts of this clonotype. V gene TRBV11-2 combines with J gene TRBJ2-5; D is undetermined. Deletions cut 2 bases from V and 5 bases from J, with 3 bases between. The CDR3 is 11 amino acids. Looked up from germline, CDR1 is SGHAT and CDR2 is FQNNGV. The DNA of the CDR3 is TGTGCCAGCAGCTTATCGGAGACCCAGTACTTC. This gives the protein CASSLSETQYF.

This clonotype was observed at least ten times. This sequence joins TRBV6-5 and TRBJ2-4, with 11 bases matching TRBD2. The CDR3 sequence is 15 residues long. In germline, CDR1 is MNHEY, CDR2 SVGAGI. V gave up 8 bases and J gave up 6 bases; unmatched junction bases: 9. In DNA form, the CDR3 reads TGTGCCAGCGGAGGGACTAGCGGTCCGGGAAACATTCAGTACTTC. Translation gives CASGGTSGPGNIQYF.

V usage is TRBV7-9 and J usage is TRBJ2-7; 8 nucleotides match TRBD2. With V trimmed by 0 bases and J by 3 bases, 7 bases remained unmatched. The CDR3 totals 16 residues. Germline CDR1 and CDR2: SEHNR and FQNEAQ (reference sequence). CDR3 region: CASSLARTSKDYEQYF. In nucleotides, the CDR3 is TGTGCCAGCAGCTTAGCTCGGACTAGCAAAGACTACGAGCAGTACTTC.

The rearrangement uses TRBV9 and TRBJ1-3, with 9 bases matching TRBD1. CDR3 length equals 13 residues. V was pared by 8 bases and J by 4 bases, with 4 bases of the junction left unmatched. Germline V lookup: CDR1 SGDLS, CDR2 YYNGEE. CDR3: CARYRGRGNTIYF. As DNA, the CDR3 is TGTGCCAGATACAGGGGGCGAGGAAACACCATATATTTT.

The chain recombines TRBV13 with TRBJ2-5; the match to TRBD2 covers 12 bases. V lost 8 bases to trimming and J lost 4 bases; unmatched junction nucleotides: 17. Germline-derived CDR1 and CDR2 are PRHDT and FYEKMQ (reference sequence). This CDR3 region has 18 residues. The CDR3 DNA is TGTGCCAGCTCCTCCCGGACTAGCGGGAAGAAGGCGGGAGAGACCCAGTACTTC. As protein: CASSSRTSGKKAGETQYF.

The gene calls are TRBV28 and TRBJ1-2, with TRBD1 matching 9 bases. V was pared by 6 bases and J by 6 bases, with 5 bases of the junction left unmatched. Germline CDR1 is MDHEN and CDR2 is SYDVKM. The CDR3 spans 13 residues. The CDR3 sequence is CASRWTGEDGYTF. CDR3 sequence (DNA): TGTGCCAGCAGATGGACAGGGGAGGATGGCTACACCTTC.

This clonotype has a single count. The V call is TRBV24-1, the J call TRBJ2-3; D is possibly TRBD1 or TRBD2 (5 bases each). This CDR3 is 12 amino acids long. From germline, CDR1 is KGHDR and CDR2 SFDVKD. V lost 7 bases to trimming and J lost 5 bases, with 9 bases between them. CDR3 protein: CATRGDGDTQYF. The CDR3 DNA reads as TGTGCCACCAGAGGGGACGGAGATACGCAGTATTTT.

In its sample, this clonotype was seen a few times. The V and J genes are TRBV7-6 and TRBJ2-5; D unresolved. Germline V gene sequence: CDR1 SGHVS, CDR2 FNYEAQ. The V end lost 5 bases, the J end lost 2 bases, and 12 bases lay between the germline ends. This CDR3 is built from 14 residues. CDR3 DNA: TGTGCCAGCAGCATAGTCGGCTATCAAGAGACCCAGTACTTC. Translating gives CASSIVGYQETQYF.

This chain joins TRBV24-1 and TRBJ1-5; D is uncertain. V was shortened by 5 bases and J by 1 base, with 8 bases between the two germline ends. The CDR3 spans 14 residues. Germline CDR1 is KGHDR and CDR2 is SFDVKD. For the CDR3, the DNA is TGTGCCACCAGTGGACGGATGAGCAATCAGCCCCAGCATTTT. Its protein is CATSGRMSNQPQHF.

This clonotype was counted many times. The chain has TRBV4-1 and TRBJ2-3; no definite D call. V dropped 4 bases and J dropped 0 bases, with 11 bases sitting between them. The CDR3 loop spans 15 amino acids. Germline loops: CDR1 MGHRA, CDR2 YSYEKL. CDR3 sequence: CASSPFGGSTDTQYF. The CDR3 DNA sequence: TGCGCCAGCAGCCCCTTCGGCGGAAGCACAGATACGCAGTATTTT.